Listed here are 14 T cell receptor beta chains from one sample, sequenced in a study of T cells after yellow fever vaccination. TCRdb reanalysed the 5' RACE reads using MiXCR and keeps one entry per CDR3 protein. The table lists about 550,000 distinct CDR3 sequences, 15% to 20% of them singletons. Sequenced material: PBMCs, taken 15 days after the yellow fever booster vaccination. The receptors originated from a man aged 25-40 years who received the YFV17D yellow fever vaccine.

The chain joins TRBV12-3 or TRBV12-4 to TRBJ2-7; TRBD2 agrees at 7 bases. V was pared by 4 bases and J by 3 bases, with 6 bases of the junction left unmatched. CDR3 length equals 14 residues. This CDR3 reads CASSSPGLNYEQYF. DNA of the CDR3: TGTGCCAGCAGTTCCCCGGGACTAAACTACGAGCAGTACTTC.

This clonotype was seen only a few times. V and J are TRBV20-1 and TRBJ2-2; no clear D. The CDR3 consists of 14 residues. Trimming stripped 6 bases from V and 3 bases from J, with 14 bases between. The germline CDR1 and CDR2 sequences are DFQATT and SNEGSKA (reference sequence). The chain's CDR3 is CSAKTPRHTGELFF. In DNA form, the CDR3 reads TGCAGTGCAAAGACACCGCGGCACACCGGGGAGCTGTTTTTT.

The chain employs TRBV28 and TRBJ2-1; unclear D gene. This CDR3 is built from 13 residues. The germline V gene encodes CDR1 MDHEN and CDR2 SYDVKM. V lost 2 bases and J 7 bases, leaving 9 bases between the germline ends. The CDR3 sequence is CASSLSLSNEQFF. CDR3 DNA sequence: TGTGCCAGCAGTTTAAGTCTCTCTAATGAGCAGTTCTTC.

This clonotype was seen only a few times. The chain joins TRBV5-1 to TRBJ2-7, with 12 nucleotides matching TRBD2. From germline, CDR1 is SGHRS and CDR2 YFSETQ. J was trimmed by 3 bases and V by 4 bases; bases with no gene match: 2. The CDR3 spans 14 residues. CDR3 DNA sequence: TGCGCCAGCAGCCGGGGACTAGCGGGCTACGAGCAGTACTTC. Protein: CASSRGLAGYEQYF.

The chain combines TRBV10-3 with TRBJ2-6; possibly TRBD2 for D (5 bases). CDR1 is ENHRY and CDR2 is SYGVKD in the germline V gene. The CDR3 has 13 amino acids. Between the trimmed V and J ends, which lost 11 bases and 4 bases, there was a span of 12 bases. The CDR3 sequence is CAVEGTGANVLTF. The CDR3 DNA is TGTGCCGTAGAGGGTACCGGGGCCAACGTCCTGACTTTC.

The chain is built from TRBV11-2 and TRBJ2-4; 8 bases align to TRBD1. CDR3 length equals 15 residues. CDR1 and CDR2 from the germline V gene are SGHAT and FQNNGV. Germline trimming cut 5 bases from V and 6 bases from J; bases unmatched to any gene: 9. CDR3 in amino acids: CASSPRDRTLNIQYF. For the CDR3, the DNA is TGTGCCAGCAGCCCCCGGGACAGGACCTTAAACATTCAGTACTTC.

This clonotype was counted between two and nine times. The chain combines TRBV10-3 with TRBJ2-1; 12 bases agree with TRBD2. This CDR3 has 19 amino acids. CDR1 ENHRY and CDR2 SYGVKD come from the germline V gene. J gave up 2 bases and V 2 bases, and 10 bases lay outside the gene matches. The CDR3 loop reads CAISEITLAGGGTYNEQFF. As DNA, the CDR3 is TGTGCCATCAGTGAGATCACACTAGCGGGAGGAGGTACCTACAATGAGCAGTTCTTC.

This clonotype was counted a few times. V and J are TRBV7-2 and TRBJ2-7, with TRBD1 matching 9 bases. The V and J ends lost 6 bases and 5 bases, in that order; junction bases with no gene match: 5. This CDR3 region has 13 residues. Germline V gene sequence: CDR1 SGHTA, CDR2 FQGNSA. The CDR3 reads CASRTGTGNEQYF. The CDR3 DNA reads as TGTGCCAGCAGAACCGGGACAGGGAACGAGCAGTACTTC.

This clonotype came up a few times. The chain joins TRBV24-1 to TRBJ2-1, with 15 bases fitting TRBD2. The CDR3 is 16 amino acids. CDR1 is KGHDR, CDR2 SFDVKD, per germline. V gave up 5 bases and J gave up 6 bases; unmatched junction bases: 4. The CDR3 region is CATSAPGLAGGNEQFF. CDR3 sequence (DNA): TGTGCCACCAGTGCTCCGGGACTAGCGGGAGGCAATGAGCAGTTCTTC.

This clonotype turned up a few times. The chain couples TRBV6-2 or TRBV6-3 to TRBJ2-7; 8 bases are a match to TRBD1. V shed 7 bases, J shed 6 bases, and the junction held 14 bases outside the gene matches. The CDR3 runs to 15 residues. CDR1 MNHEY and CDR2 SVGEGT come from the germline V gene. The CDR3 DNA is TGTGCCAGCACTCCTAGGACAGGGTACAGTCGCGAGCAGTACTTC. Its translation is CASTPRTGYSREQYF.

The chain links TRBV6-1 to TRBJ2-7; 13 bases align to TRBD2. CDR1 is MNHNS, CDR2 SASEGT, per germline. With V trimmed by 5 bases and J by 4 bases, 14 bases remained unmatched. The CDR3 sequence is 18 residues long. The CDR3 here is CASSPGTSGIVGLYEQYF. As DNA, the CDR3 is TGTGCCAGCAGTCCCGGGACTAGCGGGATAGTTGGGTTGTACGAGCAGTACTTC.

This clonotype came up a few times. The chain employs TRBV5-1 and TRBJ2-6; TRBD1 might be the D (5 bases). Germline V CDR1 and CDR2: SGHRS, YFSETQ. Between the trimmed V and J ends, which lost 4 bases and 0 bases, there was a span of 26 bases. The CDR3 loop spans 21 amino acids. The chain's CDR3 is CASSPPLHDRHRNSGANVLTF. DNA for the CDR3: TGCGCCAGCAGCCCTCCACTACACGACAGACACAGAAACTCTGGGGCCAACGTCCTGACTTTC.

This clonotype was found a few times. CDR3 bases: TGCGCCAGCAGCTTGGCAGGGGCGGGCAATCAGCCCCAGCATTTT. As protein: CASSLAGAGNQPQHF. This chain joins TRBV5-1 and TRBJ1-5, with TRBD1 as a possible D gene (6 bases). The length of the CDR3 is 15 residues. Deletions cut 0 bases from V and 2 bases from J, with 9 bases between. In germline, CDR1 is SGHRS, CDR2 YFSETQ.

The table lists this clonotype with a few counts. The rearrangement links TRBV20-1 to TRBJ2-3; D remains ambiguous. Germline-derived CDR1 and CDR2 are DFQATT and SNEGSKA (reference sequence). The CDR3 consists of 13 residues. Trimming removed 6 bases from V and 4 bases from J, with 14 bases in between. The CDR3 reads CSATSTAADTQYF. The CDR3 nucleotides read TGCAGTGCCACCTCGACGGCCGCAGATACGCAGTATTTT.